This T cell receptor beta chain originates from a study of shared clonotypes between healthy human individuals. Details on this clone: The antigen is not known.

As defined, naive CD8 cells were CD45RO-negative and positively selected for CCR7, with terminally differentiated effector memory CD45RA+ cells excluded. Study-level points and caveats: Clonotype sharing across donors was expected to vary with sequencing depth.

Produced via immunoSEQ multiplex PCR; TCRdb's table is partial and in-frame only. The data show some 2 million clones, about 95% seen once. V gave up 3 bases and J gave up 4 bases, with 11 bases separating them. There are 13 residues in the CDR3. Germline CDR1 reads GTSNPN; CDR2 reads SVGIG (reference sequence). This chain connects TRBV30 to TRBJ2-3; the D gene is possibly TRBD1 (6 bases). The sequencing input was naive CD8+ T cells sorted from blood. This clonotype was obtained from a man between 18 and 35 years old in good health. The CDR3 protein is CAWSWGRADTQYF. CDR3 nucleotide sequence: TGTGCCTGGAGCTGGGGGCGGGCAGATACGCAGTATTTT.